A single count supports the clone carrying this T cell receptor beta chain. The data belong to a study of blood T cell repertoires in COVID-19. For the study at large: Samples taken during acute and convalescent COVID-19 were collected in the United States, Italy and Spain. Sample material is recorded as cDNA or gDNA derived from T cells, B-cell-depleted T cells, or PBMCs.

Germline V gene lookup returns CDR1 ENHRY and CDR2 SYGVKD. The CDR3 has 14 residues. V dropped 6 bases and J dropped 5; count of bases not matched to a gene: 9. As originally analysed: Estimates of nucleated cell counts were drawn from the amplification of reference gene primers. Here immunoSEQ multiplex PCR was the method, and the copy in TCRdb shows in-frame clones only, minus some. D and trimming come from the DNA, and the V and J calls and clone size come from that table. The repertoire has about 320,000 clones, 70% to 90% of them found once; the top ten carry more than 6%. Sequenced input: peripheral blood. The V and J genes are TRBV10-3 and TRBJ2-5, with 7 bases that match TRBD1. The sequence was obtained from a human donor in a cohort sampled during active COVID-19. CDR3 loop: CAIRGGPRAETQYF. CDR3 nucleotide sequence: TGTGCCATCAGAGGGGGCCCGAGGGCGGAGACCCAGTACTTC.